The 6 T cell receptor beta chains below were found in one sample sequenced in a study of radiation and T cells in renal cell carcinoma (TCRdb year 2020). In light of the paper, this sample's time point label describes: blood 4 weeks post-SBRT, at nephrectomy. The label giving this sample's treatment or condition can be read as: 15 Gy SBRT to primary tumor, nephrectomy 4 weeks later. The library was obtained by the immunoSEQ multiplex PCR assay. The source is immuneACCESS, and TCRdb retained only in-frame sequences with V and J called. Part of the clones is not carried over; for the studies checked, unresolved V genes explain less than half of this, and the remainder is unexplained. The sample profile shows some 64,000 clones; roughly 80% of them were found once. 6.5% to 7.5% of the sample goes to the ten largest clones. The starting material was blood, obtained from a patient whose treatment included radiotherapy and nephrectomy. The receptors originated from a man in his sixties with renal cell carcinoma.

V and J are TRBV27 and TRBJ1-6, with 9 bases lining up with TRBD1. J lost 7 bases, V lost 3 bases, and 10 bases had no gene match. The CDR3 runs to 17 residues. The germline gives CDR1 MNHEY, CDR2 SMNVEV (reference sequence). The CDR3: CASSFLTGGTENSPLHF. CDR3 DNA sequence: TGTGCCAGCAGTTTCCTGACAGGGGGAACGGAAAATTCACCCCTCCACTTT.

This clone was counted between two and nine times. The genes are TRBV2 and TRBJ2-5; TRBD2 might be the D (5 bases). Germline V lookup: CDR1 SNHLY, CDR2 FYNNEI. V was shortened by 6 bases and J by 3 bases, with 20 bases between the two germline ends. The CDR3 sequence is 16 residues long. CDR3 sequence: CASREFPDRRKETQYF. CDR3 DNA: TGTGCCAGCAGAGAATTCCCGGACCGGAGGAAAGAGACCCAGTACTTC.

CDR3 region: CASSYSGRGNDEQYF. The CDR3 nucleotides are TGTGCCAGCAGTTACTCCGGCAGGGGAAACGACGAGCAGTACTTC. This chain joins TRBV6-6 and TRBJ2-7; possibly TRBD1 for D (6 bases). The CDR3 consists of 15 residues. Germline-derived CDR1 and CDR2 are MNHNY and SVGAGI (reference sequence). V was clipped by 0 bases and J by 5 bases, with 14 bases between them.

The chain uses TRBV27 and TRBJ2-1; tentative D call: TRBD2 (5 bases). This CDR3 region has 12 residues. Germline V gene sequence: CDR1 MNHEY, CDR2 SMNVEV (reference sequence). Trimming stripped 5 bases from V and 11 bases from J, with 13 bases between. CDR3 amino acids: CASSPEGTQQFF. The DNA of the CDR3 is TGTGCCAGCAGTCCCGAGGGCACCCAGCAGTTCTTC.

The chain recombines TRBV10-3 with TRBJ2-5; D is uncertain. The DNA matches TRBJ2-7 better at its end, which makes the J call doubtful. The CDR3 runs 14 residues. Germline V gene sequence: CDR1 ENHRY, CDR2 SYGVKD. The CDR3 DNA reads as TGTGCCATCAGTGACCCACCTCGCTCCTACGAGCAGTACTTC. Translated: CAISDPPRSYEQYF.

The chain joins TRBV5-6 to TRBJ2-5, with unresolved D. The CDR3 length is 13 residues. V lost 2 bases and J 1 base, leaving 6 bases between the germline ends. The germline CDR1 and CDR2 sequences are SGHDT and YYEEEE. The CDR3 region is CASSFSPQETQYF. CDR3 nucleotide sequence: TGTGCCAGCAGCTTTTCACCCCAAGAGACCCAGTACTTC.